Below, one T cell receptor beta chain is given with its context. The antigen is not known. CDR3 length: 15 residues. Deletions cut 8 bases from V and 8 bases from J, with 24 bases between. Germline CDR1 reads MDHEN; CDR2 reads SYDVKM. Clones were read by immunoSEQ multiplex PCR, and TCRdb kept only the in-frame ones, dropping some. Seen here are more than 85,000 clones, about 88% observed once, and the top ten hold about 5%. This specimen comes from a study of T cell responses to AZD1222 COVID-19 vaccine. Study details: Researchers grouped second doses given at about 4 or about 12 weeks into one pool.

General study findings and limits: The donors showed a predominance of white British ancestry and of females, with possible underestimation of clonal diversity. The breadth and depth of Spike-specific TCRs increased once two AZD1222 doses had been given. All repertoire sampling was performed exclusively after the peak T cell response.

This sequence originates from an adult in good health. This chain uses TRBV28 with TRBJ1-1; possibly TRBD1 for D (5 bases). The input for sequencing was peripheral blood, taken on day 0 of AZD1222 vaccination. The CDR3 DNA follows: TGTGCCAGCGGAAATGAGGGGCGGTCCTCGTCGGAAGCTTTCTTT. Its translation: CASGNEGRSSSEAFF.